This T cell receptor beta chain was captured by sequencing in a study of OX40 agonist ivuxolimab in advanced cancers. The CDR3 totals 16 residues. CDR1 is SGHRS and CDR2 is YFSETQ in the germline V gene. The V segment lost 4 bases and the J segment 7 bases; nucleotides outside the gene matches: 9. Findings of the study overall: There were, on average, more expanded clones in CD8+ T cells than in CD4+. Circulating CD4+ and CD8+ T cells showed clonal expansion by week 6 at 0.1 to 3.0 mg/kg.

The assay was immunoSEQ multiplex PCR, and TCRdb's table has in-frame clones only and misses some. The top ten hold under 0.65% of the sample, which has around 53,000 clones, about 88% seen once. Concerning this clone: Its antigen is undetermined.

The chain has TRBV5-1 and TRBJ1-4; 11 bases are shared with TRBD1. This clonotype was sampled from an adult with an advanced solid tumor such as melanoma, head and neck, liver or kidney cancer. The sequencing here drew on CD4+ or CD8+ T cells sorted from blood, taken in a trial of the OX40 agonist ivuxolimab. In nucleotides, the CDR3 is TGCGCCAGCAGCCGAACTACCGGGACAGGGGGTGAAAAACTGTTTTTT. Encoded protein: CASSRTTGTGGEKLFF.